This T cell receptor (beta chain) came from a study of OX40 agonist ivuxolimab in advanced cancers. About this clone itself: Its target is unknown.

This CDR3 has 13 residues. Germline loops: CDR1 KGHSH, CDR2 LQKENI. V gave up 5 bases and J gave up 5 bases, with 10 bases separating them. Study results and caveats: Circulating CD4+ and CD8+ T cells showed clonal expansion by week 6 at 0.1 to 3.0 mg/kg.

Data came from immunoSEQ multiplex PCR; TCRdb stores just in-frame clones and leaves some out. The data hold around 88,000 clones, with around 90% observed a single time. The chain couples TRBV18 to TRBJ2-1, with a possible D match to TRBD2 (5 bases). This receptor was identified in an adult with an advanced solid tumor such as melanoma, head and neck, liver or kidney cancer. The source was CD4+ or CD8+ T cells sorted from blood, collected in a trial of the OX40 agonist ivuxolimab. CDR3 loop: CASSSRRDNEQFF. CDR3 nucleotides: TGTGCCAGCTCATCCCGGCGGGACAATGAGCAGTTCTTC.